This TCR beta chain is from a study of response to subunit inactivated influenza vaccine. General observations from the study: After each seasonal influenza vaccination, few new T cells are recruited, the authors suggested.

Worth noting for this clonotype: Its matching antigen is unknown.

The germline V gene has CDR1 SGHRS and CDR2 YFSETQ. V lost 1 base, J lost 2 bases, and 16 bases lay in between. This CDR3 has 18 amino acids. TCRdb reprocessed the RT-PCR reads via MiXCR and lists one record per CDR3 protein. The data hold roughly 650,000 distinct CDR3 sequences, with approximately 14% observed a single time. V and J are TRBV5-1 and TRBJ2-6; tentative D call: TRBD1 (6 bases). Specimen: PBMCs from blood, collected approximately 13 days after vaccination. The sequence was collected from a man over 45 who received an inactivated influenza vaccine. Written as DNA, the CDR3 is TGCGCCAGCAGCTTGACGGACAGCCGGTCGGCTGGGGCCAACGTCCTGACTTTC. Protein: CASSLTDSRSAGANVLTF.